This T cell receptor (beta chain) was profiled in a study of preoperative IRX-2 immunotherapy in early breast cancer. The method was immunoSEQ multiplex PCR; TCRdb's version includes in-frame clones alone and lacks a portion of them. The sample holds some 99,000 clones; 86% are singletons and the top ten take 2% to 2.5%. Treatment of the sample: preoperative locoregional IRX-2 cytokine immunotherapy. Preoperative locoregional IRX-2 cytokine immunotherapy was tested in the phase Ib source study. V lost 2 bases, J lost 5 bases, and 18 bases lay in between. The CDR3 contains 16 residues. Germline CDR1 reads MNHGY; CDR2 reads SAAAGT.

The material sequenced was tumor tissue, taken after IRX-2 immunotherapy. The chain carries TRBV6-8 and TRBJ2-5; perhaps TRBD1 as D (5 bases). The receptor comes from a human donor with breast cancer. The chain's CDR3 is CASSYPRQGETETQYF. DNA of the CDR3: TGTGCCAGCAGTTACCCCAGGCAGGGTGAAACGGAGACCCAGTACTTC.